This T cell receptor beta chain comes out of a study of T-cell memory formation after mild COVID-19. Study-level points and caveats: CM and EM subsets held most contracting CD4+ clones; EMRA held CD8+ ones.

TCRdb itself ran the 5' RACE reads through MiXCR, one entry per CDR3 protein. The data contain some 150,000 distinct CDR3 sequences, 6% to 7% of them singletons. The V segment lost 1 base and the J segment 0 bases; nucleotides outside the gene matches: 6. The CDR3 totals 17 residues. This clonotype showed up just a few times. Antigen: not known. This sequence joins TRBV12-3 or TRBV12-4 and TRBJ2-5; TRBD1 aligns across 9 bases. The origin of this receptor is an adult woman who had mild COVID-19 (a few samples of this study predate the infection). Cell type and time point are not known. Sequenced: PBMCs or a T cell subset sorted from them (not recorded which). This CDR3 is CASSLGTGAKNQETQYF. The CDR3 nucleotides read TGTGCCAGCAGTTTAGGGACAGGGGCGAAGAACCAAGAGACCCAGTACTTC.